This T cell receptor (beta chain) was sequenced for a study of cytomegalovirus exposure and HLA in healthy donors. Study outcomes and limitations: About 87% or about 30% of the time was how often most TCR beta V segments were productive, according to an earlier analysis. Some TCR beta chains (164 of them) were listed as cytomegalovirus-associated.

Germline CDR1 and CDR2: PRHDT and FYEKMQ (reference sequence). The CDR3 length is 13 residues. Trimming took 5 bases from V and 6 from J, leaving 12 bases between them. 60 Vbeta and 13 Jbeta primers were used in PCR. TCRdb's copy holds only in-frame clones and misses some; the assay was immunoSEQ multiplex PCR. The sample yields 110,000 to 150,000 clones, of which the top ten take up 0.96%. Comments on this clone: Its antigen is as yet unknown.

Sequencing was done on a sample of PBMCs. The clonotype comes from a male donor in good health and CMV-seronegative. The rearrangement joins TRBV13 to TRBJ2-3, with D tentatively TRBD2 (5 bases). The CDR3 protein is CASSRPGDDTQYF. The CDR3 region has the DNA TGTGCCAGCAGCCGACCCGGGGATGATACGCAGTATTTT.